These T cell receptor beta chains were read from a single sample in a study of T cells in Graves' hyperthyroidism and ophthalmopathy. Each CDR3 protein gets one entry after TCRdb re-called the multiplex PCR reads with MiXCR. The sample lists about 300,000 distinct CDR3 sequences; roughly 15% were seen once. Source material: blood. The receptors here all came from a woman aged 40 to 50 with Graves' hyperthyroidism. Both conserved end residues are part of each CDR3. The D gene is left open where the match is weak. Size is stated for part of the rows, as once, few or many counts, or as a class when the clone is expanded.

d_call	j_call	clone_size	v_call	cdr3_aa	cdr3_nt
TRBD2	TRBJ2-3	many	TRBV11-1	CASSPGTTLDTQYF	TGTGCCAGCAGCCCCGGGACTACCCTGGATACGCAGTATTTT
NA	TRBJ1-1	many	TRBV12-3/TRBV12-4	CASSHDSSEAFF	TGTGCCAGCAGTCACGATAGTAGCGAAGCTTTCTTT
TRBD2	TRBJ2-1	NA	TRBV2	CASRVGLAYNEQFF	TGTGCCAGCAGGGTAGGACTAGCGTACAATGAGCAGTTCTTC
TRBD2	TRBJ2-3	NA	TRBV15	CATSRGRTSGRRDTQYF	TGTGCCACCAGCAGAGGTCGGACTAGCGGGAGAAGAGATACGCAGTATTTT
TRBD1	TRBJ2-6	NA	TRBV18	CASSRQGSSGANVLTF	TGTGCCAGCTCCCGACAGGGCTCATCAGGGGCCAACGTCCTGACTTTC
TRBD2	TRBJ2-5	NA	TRBV6-1	CASSEARASGSQETQYF	TGTGCCAGCAGTGAAGCGCGGGCTAGCGGGTCCCAAGAGACCCAGTACTTC
NA	TRBJ1-5	NA	TRBV15	CATSRVAEGQPQHF	TGTGCCACCAGCAGAGTGGCAGAGGGGCAGCCCCAGCATTTT
NA	TRBJ1-3	once	TRBV30	CAWSWGPGNTIYF	TGTGCCTGGAGTTGGGGGCCTGGAAACACCATATATTTT
NA	TRBJ1-2	many	TRBV11-2	CASSPVGTDYGYTF	TGTGCCAGCAGCCCAGTTGGGACCGACTATGGCTACACCTTC
TRBD2	TRBJ2-1	many	TRBV7-9	CASSWVVGGRADEQFF	TGTGCCAGCAGCTGGGTGGTTGGCGGGAGAGCGGATGAGCAGTTCTTC
TRBD1	TRBJ2-5	NA	TRBV2	CASSETGQGREETQYF	TGTGCCAGCAGTGAAACGGGACAGGGGCGGGAAGAGACCCAGTACTTC
NA	TRBJ2-7	once	TRBV4-2	CASSQIDKYEQYF	TGTGCCAGCAGCCAAATTGACAAATACGAGCAGTACTTC
TRBD2	TRBJ2-7	NA	TRBV9	CASSVAGGGAYEQYF	TGTGCCAGCAGCGTAGCGGGGGGGGGTGCCTACGAGCAGTACTTC
TRBD1	TRBJ1-5	many	TRBV2	CASRLDRTGNQPQHF	TGTGCCAGCAGATTGGACAGGACTGGCAATCAGCCCCAGCATTTT
TRBD2	TRBJ2-7	many	TRBV28	CASRTARTSEYYEQYF	TGTGCCAGCAGGACGGCCCGGACTAGCGAGTACTACGAGCAGTACTTC
NA	TRBJ2-5	few	TRBV7-9	CASSADESQETQYF	TGTGCCAGCAGCGCAGACGAGTCCCAAGAGACCCAGTACTTC